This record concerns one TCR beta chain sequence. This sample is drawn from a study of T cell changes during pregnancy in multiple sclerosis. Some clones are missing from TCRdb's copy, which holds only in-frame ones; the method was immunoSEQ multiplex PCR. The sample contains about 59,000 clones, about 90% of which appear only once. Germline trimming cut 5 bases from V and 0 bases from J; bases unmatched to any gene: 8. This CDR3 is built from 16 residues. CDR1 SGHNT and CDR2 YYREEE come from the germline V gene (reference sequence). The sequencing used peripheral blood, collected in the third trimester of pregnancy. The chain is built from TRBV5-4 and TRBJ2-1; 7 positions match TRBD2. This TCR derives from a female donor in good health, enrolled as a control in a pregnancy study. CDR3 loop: CASRLSGGSSYNEQFF. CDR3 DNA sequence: TGTGCCAGCAGATTATCCGGGGGGTCCTCCTACAATGAGCAGTTCTTC.